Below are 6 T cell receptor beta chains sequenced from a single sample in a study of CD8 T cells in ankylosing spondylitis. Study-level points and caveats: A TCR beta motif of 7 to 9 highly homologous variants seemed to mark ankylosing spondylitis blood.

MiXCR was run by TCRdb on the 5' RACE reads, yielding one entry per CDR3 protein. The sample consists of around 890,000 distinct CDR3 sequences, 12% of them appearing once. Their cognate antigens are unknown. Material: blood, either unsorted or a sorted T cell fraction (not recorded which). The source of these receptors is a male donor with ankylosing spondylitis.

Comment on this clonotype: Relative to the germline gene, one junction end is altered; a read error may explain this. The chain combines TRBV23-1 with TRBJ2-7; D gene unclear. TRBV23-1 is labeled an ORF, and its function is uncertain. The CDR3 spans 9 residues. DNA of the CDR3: TGTGCCAGCAGTCCGCCGATGGTTTTT. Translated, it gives CASSPPMVF.

The CDR3 loop is CASSQDRETEKLFF. DNA of the CDR3: TGCGCCAGCAGCCAGGACAGAGAGACTGAAAAACTGTTTTTT. The V and J genes are TRBV5-1 and TRBJ1-4; D may be TRBD1 (6 bases). V dropped 4 bases and J dropped 7 bases, with 14 bases sitting between them. The germline CDR1 and CDR2 sequences are SGHRS and YFSETQ. This CDR3 spans 14 amino acids.

CDR3: CSADRQGKGTEAFF. DNA of the CDR3: TGCAGTGCGGACCGACAGGGGAAGGGCACTGAAGCTTTCTTT. The rearrangement joins TRBV20-1 to TRBJ1-1, with 8 nucleotides matching TRBD1. The ends lost 6 bases at V and 4 bases at J; junction bases unmatched: 10. The length of the CDR3 is 14 residues. Germline assignment: CDR1 DFQATT and CDR2 SNEGSKA (reference sequence).

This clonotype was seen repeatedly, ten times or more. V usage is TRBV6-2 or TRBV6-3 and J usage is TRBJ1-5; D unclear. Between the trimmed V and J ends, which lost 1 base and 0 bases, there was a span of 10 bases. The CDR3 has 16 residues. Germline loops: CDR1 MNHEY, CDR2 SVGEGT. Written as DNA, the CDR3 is TGTGCCAGCAGTTACTGGGCCGGGAATAGCAATCAGCCCCAGCATTTT. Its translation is CASSYWAGNSNQPQHF.

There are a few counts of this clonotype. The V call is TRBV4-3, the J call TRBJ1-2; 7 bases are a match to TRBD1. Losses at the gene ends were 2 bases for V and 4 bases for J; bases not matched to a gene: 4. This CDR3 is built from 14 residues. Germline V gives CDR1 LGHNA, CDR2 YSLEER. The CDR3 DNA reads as TGCGCCAGCAGCCAACAGACAGGGACCTATGGCTACACCTTC. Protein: CASSQQTGTYGYTF.

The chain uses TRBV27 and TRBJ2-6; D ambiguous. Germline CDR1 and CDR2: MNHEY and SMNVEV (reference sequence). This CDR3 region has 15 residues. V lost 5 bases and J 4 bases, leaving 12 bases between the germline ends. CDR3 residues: CASSLQGFGANVLTF. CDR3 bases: TGTGCCAGCAGTCTTCAAGGTTTCGGGGCCAACGTCCTGACTTTC.